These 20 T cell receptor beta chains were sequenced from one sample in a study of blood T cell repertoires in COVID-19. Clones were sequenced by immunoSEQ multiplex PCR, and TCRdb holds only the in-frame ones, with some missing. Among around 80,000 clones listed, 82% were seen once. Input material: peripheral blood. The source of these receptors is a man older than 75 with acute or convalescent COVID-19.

The CDR3 coding sequence is TGCGCCAGCAGCCCCATCCTGACTAGCGGGGGCGTAGTGGGGGAGACCCAGTACTTC. As protein: CASSPILTSGGVVGETQYF. V usage is TRBV5-1 and J usage is TRBJ2-5; TRBD2 agrees at 12 bases. The CDR3 contains 19 residues. CDR1 SGHRS and CDR2 YFSETQ come from the germline V gene. J was trimmed by 5 bases and V by 4 bases; bases with no gene match: 18.

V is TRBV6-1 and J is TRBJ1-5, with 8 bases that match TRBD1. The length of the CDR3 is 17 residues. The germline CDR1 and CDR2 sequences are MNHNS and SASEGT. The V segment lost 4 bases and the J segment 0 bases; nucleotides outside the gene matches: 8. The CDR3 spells CASSGTGIVSSNQPQHF. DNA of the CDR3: TGTGCCAGCAGTGGGACAGGGATTGTGAGTAGCAATCAGCCCCAGCATTTT.

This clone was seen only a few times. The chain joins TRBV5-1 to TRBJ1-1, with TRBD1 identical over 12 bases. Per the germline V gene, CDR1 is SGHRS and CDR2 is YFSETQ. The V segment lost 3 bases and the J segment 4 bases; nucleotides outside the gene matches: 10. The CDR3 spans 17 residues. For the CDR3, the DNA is TGCGCCAGCAGCTGGGGACAGGGGGCCCAAAGCGGCACTGAAGCTTTCTTT. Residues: CASSWGQGAQSGTEAFF.

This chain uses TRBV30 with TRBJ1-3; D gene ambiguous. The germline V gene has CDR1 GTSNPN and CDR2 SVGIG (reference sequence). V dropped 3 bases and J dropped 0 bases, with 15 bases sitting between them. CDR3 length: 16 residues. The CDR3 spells CAWRRGQLISGNTIYF. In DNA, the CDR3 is TGTGCCTGGAGGCGAGGGCAGCTAATCTCTGGAAACACCATATATTTT.

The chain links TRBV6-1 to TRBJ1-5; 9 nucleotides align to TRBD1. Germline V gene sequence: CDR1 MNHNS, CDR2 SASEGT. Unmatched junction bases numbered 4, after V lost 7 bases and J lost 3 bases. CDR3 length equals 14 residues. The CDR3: CASTGQGINQPQHF. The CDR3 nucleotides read TGTGCCAGCACAGGACAGGGGATCAATCAGCCCCAGCATTTT.

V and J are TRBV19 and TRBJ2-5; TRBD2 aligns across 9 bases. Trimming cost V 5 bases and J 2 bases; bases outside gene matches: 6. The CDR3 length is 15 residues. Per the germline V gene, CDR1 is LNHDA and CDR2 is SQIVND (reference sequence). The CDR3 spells CASSAQGLAQETQYF. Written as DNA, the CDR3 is TGTGCCAGTAGTGCCCAGGGACTAGCACAAGAGACCCAGTACTTC.

CDR3 region: CASSQGQGANSPLHF. CDR3 bases: TGTGCCAGCAGCCAAGGACAGGGGGCGAATTCACCCCTCCACTTT. The chain is built from TRBV14 and TRBJ1-6, with 10 positions matching TRBD1. This CDR3 contains 15 residues. V lost 1 base and J lost 7; bases outside the gene matches: 1. Germline V CDR1 and CDR2: SGHDN, FVKESK.

CDR3 nucleotides: TGCGCCAGCAGCGCGGACGGGAGCTCCTATAATTCACCCCTCCACTTT. Translating it yields CASSADGSSYNSPLHF. This rearrangement joins TRBV5-1 to TRBJ1-6; D call uncertain. This CDR3 is 16 amino acids long. Per germline, CDR1 SGHRS and CDR2 YFSETQ. The V and J ends lost 4 bases and 0 bases respectively, with 11 bases between them.

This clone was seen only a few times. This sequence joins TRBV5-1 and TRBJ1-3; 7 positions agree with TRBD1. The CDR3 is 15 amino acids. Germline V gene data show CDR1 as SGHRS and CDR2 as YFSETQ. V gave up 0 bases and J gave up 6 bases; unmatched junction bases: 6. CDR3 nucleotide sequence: TGCGCCAGCAGCTTGGTAGGGGGCGCAATAAACACCATATATTTT. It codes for CASSLVGGAINTIYF. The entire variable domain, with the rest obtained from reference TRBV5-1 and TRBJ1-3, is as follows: KAGVTQTPRYLIKTRGQQVTLSCSPISGHRSVSWYQQTPGQGLQFLFEYFSETQRNKGNFPGRFSGRQFSNSRSEMNVSTLELGDSALYLCASSLVGGAINTIYFGEGSWLTVV.

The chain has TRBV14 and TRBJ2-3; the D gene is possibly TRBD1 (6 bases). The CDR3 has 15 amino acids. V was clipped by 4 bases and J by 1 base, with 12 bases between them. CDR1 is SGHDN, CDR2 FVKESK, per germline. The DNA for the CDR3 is TGTGCCAGCAGCCGACAGGTGGGGGGCACAGATACGCAGTATTTT. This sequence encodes CASSRQVGGTDTQYF.

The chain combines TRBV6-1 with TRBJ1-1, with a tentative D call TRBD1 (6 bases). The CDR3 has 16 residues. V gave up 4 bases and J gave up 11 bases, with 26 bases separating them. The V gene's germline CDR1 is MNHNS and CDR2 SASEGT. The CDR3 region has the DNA TGTGCCAGCAGTGGAGAAAACCTCGGGGGGGGGCGAATGGCTTTCTTT. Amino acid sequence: CASSGENLGGGRMAFF.

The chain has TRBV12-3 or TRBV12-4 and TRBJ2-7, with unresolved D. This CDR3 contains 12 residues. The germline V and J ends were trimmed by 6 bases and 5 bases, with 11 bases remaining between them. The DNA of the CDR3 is TGTGCCAGCAGCCCCCGCGCTGACGAGCAGTACTTC. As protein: CASSPRADEQYF.

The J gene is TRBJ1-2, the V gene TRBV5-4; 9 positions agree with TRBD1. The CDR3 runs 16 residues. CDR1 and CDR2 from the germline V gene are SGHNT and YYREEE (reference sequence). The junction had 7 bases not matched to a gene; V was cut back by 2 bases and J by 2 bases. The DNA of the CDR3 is TGTGCCAGCAGCTTCGGACAGGGGCCGTCCAACTATGGCTACACCTTC. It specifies CASSFGQGPSNYGYTF.

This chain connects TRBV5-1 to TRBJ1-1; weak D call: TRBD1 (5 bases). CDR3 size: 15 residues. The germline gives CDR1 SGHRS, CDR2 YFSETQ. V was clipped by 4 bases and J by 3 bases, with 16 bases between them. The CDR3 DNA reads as TGCGCCAGCAGCCCTTCGGTCCCAGGGTACACTGAAGCTTTCTTT. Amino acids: CASSPSVPGYTEAFF.

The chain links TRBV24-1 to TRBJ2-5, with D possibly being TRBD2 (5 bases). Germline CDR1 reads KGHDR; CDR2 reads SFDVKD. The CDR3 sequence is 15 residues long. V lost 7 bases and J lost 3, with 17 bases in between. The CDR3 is CATSLEKSGKETQYF. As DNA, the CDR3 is TGTGCCACCAGCTTGGAGAAAAGCGGAAAAGAGACCCAGTACTTC.

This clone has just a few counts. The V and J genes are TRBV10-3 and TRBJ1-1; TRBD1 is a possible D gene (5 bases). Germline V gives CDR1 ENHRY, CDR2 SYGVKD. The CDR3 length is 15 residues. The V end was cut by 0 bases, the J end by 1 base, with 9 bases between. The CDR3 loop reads CAISESYRTNTEAFF. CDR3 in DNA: TGTGCCATCAGTGAGTCGTACAGGACGAACACTGAAGCTTTCTTT.

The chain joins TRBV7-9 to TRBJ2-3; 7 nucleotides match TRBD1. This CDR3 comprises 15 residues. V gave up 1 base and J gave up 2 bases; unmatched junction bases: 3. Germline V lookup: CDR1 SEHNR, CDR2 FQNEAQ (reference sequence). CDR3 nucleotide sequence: TGTGCCAGCAGCTTAGGACAGGGACCCACAGATACGCAGTATTTT. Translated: CASSLGQGPTDTQYF.

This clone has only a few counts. The CDR3 DNA reads as TGCGCCAGCAGCGAGACTGTATCCCGCAATAATTCACCCCTCCACTTT. It specifies CASSETVSRNNSPLHF. J is TRBJ1-6 and V is TRBV5-1; D gene ambiguous. Germline V lookup: CDR1 SGHRS, CDR2 YFSETQ. The CDR3 covers 16 residues. Deletions cut 4 bases from V and 5 bases from J, with 16 bases between.

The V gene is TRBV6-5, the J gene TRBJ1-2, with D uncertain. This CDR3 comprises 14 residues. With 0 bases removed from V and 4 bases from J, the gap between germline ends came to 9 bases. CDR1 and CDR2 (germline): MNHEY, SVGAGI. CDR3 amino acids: CASSYSRQTYGYTF. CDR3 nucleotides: TGTGCCAGCAGTTACTCGAGACAAACCTATGGCTACACCTTC.

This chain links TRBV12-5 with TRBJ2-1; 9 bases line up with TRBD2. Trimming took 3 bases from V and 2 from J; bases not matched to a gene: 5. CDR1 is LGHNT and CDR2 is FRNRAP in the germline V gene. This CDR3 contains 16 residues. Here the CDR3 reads CASGLAGGQAYNEQFF. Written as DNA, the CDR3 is TGTGCTAGTGGTTTAGCGGGGGGCCAGGCCTACAATGAGCAGTTCTTC.